The clone carrying this T cell receptor beta chain was recorded a few times. TCRdb reanalysed the RACE reads using MiXCR and keeps one entry per CDR3 protein. Of about 290,000 distinct CDR3 sequences listed, roughly 8% are singletons. Time point given: pre-sensitization, week 0. Treatment described: therapeutic diphenylcyclopropenone sensitization with weekly scalp DPC. This specimen belongs to a study of human T cells and chemical hapten exposure. With 6 bases removed from V and 0 bases from J, the gap between germline ends came to 9 bases. Germline CDR1 is MNHEY and CDR2 is SVGEGT. The CDR3 has 14 residues.

The specimen comprised whole blood, sampled in connection with sensitization to the hapten diphenylcyclopropenone (DPC). V is TRBV6-2 or TRBV6-3 and J is TRBJ2-1; no definite D call. The sequence was collected from a man between 18 and 29 years old with alopecia areata. Some clones in this sample may be carry-over from other donors' samples. CDR3 sequence: CASRTRLSYNEQFF. Here the CDR3 DNA reads TGTGCCAGCAGGACTCGTCTCTCCTACAATGAGCAGTTCTTC.